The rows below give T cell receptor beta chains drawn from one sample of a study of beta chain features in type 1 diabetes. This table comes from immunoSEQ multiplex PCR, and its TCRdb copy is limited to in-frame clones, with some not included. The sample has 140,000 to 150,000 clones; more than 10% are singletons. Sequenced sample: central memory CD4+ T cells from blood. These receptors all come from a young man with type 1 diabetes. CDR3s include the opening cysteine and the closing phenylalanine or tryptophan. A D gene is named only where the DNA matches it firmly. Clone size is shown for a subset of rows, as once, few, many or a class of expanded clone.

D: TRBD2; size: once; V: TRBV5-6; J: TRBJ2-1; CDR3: CASSHGSGGERNEQFF; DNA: TGTGCCAGCAGCCACGGGAGTGGGGGGGAGCGGAATGAGCAGTTCTTC
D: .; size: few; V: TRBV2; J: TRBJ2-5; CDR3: CASSDLQGLGETQYF; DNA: TGTGCCAGCAGTGACTTGCAGGGATTAGGGGAGACCCAGTACTTC
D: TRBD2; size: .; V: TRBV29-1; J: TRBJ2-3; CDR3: CSVWGGIDTQYF; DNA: TGCAGCGTTTGGGGGGGAATAGATACGCAGTATTTT
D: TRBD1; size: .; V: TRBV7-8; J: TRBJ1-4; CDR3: CASSSDRGGEKLFF; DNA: TGTGCCAGCAGCTCCGACAGGGGCGGTGAAAAACTGTTTTTT
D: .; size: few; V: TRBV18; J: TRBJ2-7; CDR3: CASSPEDGYEQYF; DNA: TGTGCCAGCTCACCAGAAGACGGTTACGAGCAGTACTTC
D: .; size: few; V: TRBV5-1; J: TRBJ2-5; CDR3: CASSLRQDQETQYF; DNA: TGCGCCAGCAGCTTGAGGCAGGACCAAGAGACCCAGTACTTC
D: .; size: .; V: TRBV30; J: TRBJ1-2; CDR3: CAWSRDRPYGYTF; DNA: TGTGCCTGGAGTCGGGATAGGCCCTATGGCTACACCTTC
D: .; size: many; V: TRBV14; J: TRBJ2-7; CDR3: CASSPGNWRSSYEQYF; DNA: TGTGCCAGCAGCCCTGGAAACTGGCGTTCTTCCTACGAGCAGTACTTC
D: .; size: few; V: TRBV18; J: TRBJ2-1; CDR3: CASSPSMAGGGNEQFF; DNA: TGTGCCAGCTCACCGTCGATGGCAGGGGGAGGCAATGAGCAGTTCTTC
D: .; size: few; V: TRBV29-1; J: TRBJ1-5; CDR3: CSVAVSYSNQPQHF; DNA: TGCAGCGTTGCGGTTAGCTATAGCAATCAGCCCCAGCATTTT
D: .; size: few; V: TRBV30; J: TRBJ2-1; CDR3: CAWSLTGSSYNEQFF; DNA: TGTGCCTGGAGTTTAACTGGTAGCTCCTACAATGAGCAGTTCTTC
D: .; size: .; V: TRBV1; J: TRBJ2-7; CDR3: CTSSPLRWREQFYEQYF; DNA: TGCACCAGCAGCCCACTTCGTTGGCGAGAACAATTCTACGAGCAGTACTTC
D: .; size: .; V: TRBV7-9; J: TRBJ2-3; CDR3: CASSLGAGERTDTQYF; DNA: TGTGCCAGCAGCTTAGGGGCAGGGGAGAGGACAGATACGCAGTATTTT
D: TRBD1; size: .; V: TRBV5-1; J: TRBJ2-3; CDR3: CASSLNPGGGSDTQYF; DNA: TGCGCCAGCAGCTTGAATCCAGGGGGCGGATCAGATACGCAGTATTTT
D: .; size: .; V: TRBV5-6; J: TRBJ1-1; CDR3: CASSLVSREAFF; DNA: TGTGCCAGCAGCTTGGTTAGCAGAGAAGCTTTCTTT
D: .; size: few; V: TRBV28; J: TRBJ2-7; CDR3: CASGLTGYEQYF; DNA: TGTGCCAGCGGCCTTACAGGGTACGAGCAGTACTTC
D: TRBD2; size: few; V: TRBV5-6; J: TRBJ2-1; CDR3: CASINQRGYNEQFF; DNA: TGTGCCAGCATCAATCAGCGGGGGTACAATGAGCAGTTCTTC
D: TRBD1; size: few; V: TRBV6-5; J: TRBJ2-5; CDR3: CASSRSGTDQTQYF; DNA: TGTGCCAGCAGTCGATCGGGGACAGACCAGACCCAGTACTTC
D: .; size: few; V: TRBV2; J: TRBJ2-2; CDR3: CASSDPGFTGELFF; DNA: TGTGCCAGCAGTGATCCTGGGTTCACCGGGGAGCTGTTTTTT
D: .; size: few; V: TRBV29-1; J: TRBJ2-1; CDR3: CSAGPAVVKIYNEQFF; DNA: TGCAGCGCCGGCCCGGCCGTAGTAAAAATCTACAATGAGCAGTTCTTC
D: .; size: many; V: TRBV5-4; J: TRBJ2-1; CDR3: CASSPAGPDYNEQFF; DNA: TGTGCCAGCAGCCCGGCCGGGCCAGATTACAATGAGCAGTTCTTC
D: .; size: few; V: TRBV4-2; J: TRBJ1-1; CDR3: CASAPGGYTEAFF; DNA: TGTGCCAGCGCCCCGGGGGGGTACACTGAAGCTTTCTTT
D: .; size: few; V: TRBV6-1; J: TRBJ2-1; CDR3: CASSDEHGYYNEQFF; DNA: TGTGCCAGCAGTGACGAGCATGGTTACTACAATGAGCAGTTCTTC
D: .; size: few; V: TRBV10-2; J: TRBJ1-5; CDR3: CASKGQGPNPQHF; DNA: TGCGCCAGCAAGGGGCAGGGCCCCAATCCCCAGCATTTT